One sample yielded the 2 T cell receptor beta chains listed below, sequenced in a study of Graves' ophthalmopathy and Graves' hyperthyroidism. CDR3 regions of TCR beta were amplified from RNA transcripts. Second-round multiplex PCR followed a first-round RT-PCR using HTBI primers. TCRdb fed the multiplex PCR reads into MiXCR, producing one record per CDR3 protein. The sample has approximately 500,000 distinct CDR3 sequences; approximately 14% are singletons. The sample consisted of blood. The receptors stem from a woman aged 25 to 45 with Graves' ophthalmopathy.

This clonotype was detected many times. The V call is TRBV28, the J call TRBJ2-7; weak D call: TRBD2 (5 bases). The V and J ends lost 6 bases and 0 bases respectively, with 12 bases between them. Germline V gene sequence: CDR1 MDHEN, CDR2 SYDVKM. The CDR3 contains 14 residues. The CDR3 sequence is CASRGLLLSYEQYF. DNA of the CDR3: TGTGCCAGCAGAGGACTGTTACTCTCCTACGAGCAGTACTTC. The full variable domain, in which reference TRBV28 and TRBJ2-7 provide the parts outside the CDR3, is DVKVTQSSRYLVKRTGEKVFLECVQDMDHENMFWYRQDPGLGLRLIYFSYDVKMKEKGDIPEGYSVSREKKERFSLILESASTNQTSMYLCASRGLLLSYEQYFGPGTRLTVT.

The chain links TRBV14 to TRBJ2-2; 12 bases fit TRBD2. Losses at the gene ends were 5 bases for V and 4 bases for J; bases not matched to a gene: 11. CDR1 SGHDN and CDR2 FVKESK come from the germline V gene. The CDR3 extends over 18 amino acids. CDR3 protein: CASSKGLAGPRVTGELFF. DNA for the CDR3: TGTGCCAGCAGCAAGGGACTAGCGGGCCCTCGGGTCACCGGGGAGCTGTTTTTT.